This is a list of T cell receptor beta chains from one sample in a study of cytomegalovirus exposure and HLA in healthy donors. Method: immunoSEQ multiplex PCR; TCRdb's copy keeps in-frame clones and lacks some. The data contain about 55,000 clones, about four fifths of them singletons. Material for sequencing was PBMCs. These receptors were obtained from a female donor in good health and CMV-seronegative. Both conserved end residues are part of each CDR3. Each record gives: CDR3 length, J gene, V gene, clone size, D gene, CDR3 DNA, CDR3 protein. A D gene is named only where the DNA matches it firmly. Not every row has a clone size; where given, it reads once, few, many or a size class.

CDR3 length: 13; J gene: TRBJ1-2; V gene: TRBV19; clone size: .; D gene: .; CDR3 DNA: TGTGCCAGTAGTAGGACTCCCAGCAAGGGCTACACCTTC; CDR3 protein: CASSRTPSKGYTF
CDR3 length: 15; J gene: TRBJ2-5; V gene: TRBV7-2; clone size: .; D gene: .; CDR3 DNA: TGTGCCAGCAGCTTATTTTTGGGGGGACAAGAGACCCAGTACTTC; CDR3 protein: CASSLFLGGQETQYF
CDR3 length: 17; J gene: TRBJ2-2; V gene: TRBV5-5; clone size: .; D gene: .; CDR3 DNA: TGTGCCAGCAGCACCCCCCGGGCGGGGTCGAACACCGGGGAGCTGTTTTTT; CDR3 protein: CASSTPRAGSNTGELFF
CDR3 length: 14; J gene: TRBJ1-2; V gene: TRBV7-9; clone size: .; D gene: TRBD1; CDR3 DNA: TGTGCCAGCAGCCCAGAATGGGACAGGGTTGGCTACACCTTC; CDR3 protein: CASSPEWDRVGYTF
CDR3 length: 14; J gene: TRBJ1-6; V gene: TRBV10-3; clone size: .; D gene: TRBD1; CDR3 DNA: TGTGCCATCAGTTTAAGGGACAGGGCGGCACCCCTCCACTTT; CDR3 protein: CAISLRDRAAPLHF
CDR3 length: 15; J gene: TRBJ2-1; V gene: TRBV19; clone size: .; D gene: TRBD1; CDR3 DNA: TGTGCCAGTATCACCGGGACAGGGGGGTACAATGAGCAGTTCTTC; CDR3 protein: CASITGTGGYNEQFF
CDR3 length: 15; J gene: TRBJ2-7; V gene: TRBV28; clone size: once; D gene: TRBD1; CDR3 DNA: TGTGCCAGCAGGGACAGGGACACGAGCTCCTACGAGCAGTACTTC; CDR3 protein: CASRDRDTSSYEQYF
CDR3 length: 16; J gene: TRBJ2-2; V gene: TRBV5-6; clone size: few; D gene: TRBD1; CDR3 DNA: TGTGCCAGCAGCCATCAGGACAGGGGAAGCACCGGGGAGCTGTTTTTT; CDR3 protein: CASSHQDRGSTGELFF
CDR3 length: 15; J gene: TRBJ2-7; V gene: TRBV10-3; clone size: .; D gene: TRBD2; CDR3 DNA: TGTGCCATCAGTTCCCCATCTAGCGGGGTTTACGAGCAGTACTTC; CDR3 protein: CAISSPSSGVYEQYF
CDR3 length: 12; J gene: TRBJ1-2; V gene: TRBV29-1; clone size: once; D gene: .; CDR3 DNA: TGCAGCGTTGAGAGGCCCACCTACGGCTACACCTTC; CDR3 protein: CSVERPTYGYTF
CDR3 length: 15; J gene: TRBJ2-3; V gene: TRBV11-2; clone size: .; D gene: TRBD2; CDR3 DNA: TGTGCCAGCAGCTTAGGCCTAGCGGGGGCAGATACGCAGTATTTT; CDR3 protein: CASSLGLAGADTQYF
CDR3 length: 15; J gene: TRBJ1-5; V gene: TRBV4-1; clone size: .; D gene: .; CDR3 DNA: TGCGCCAGCAGCCAAGCTCGGGGGGCGGGACAGCCCCAGCATTTT; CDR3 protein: CASSQARGAGQPQHF
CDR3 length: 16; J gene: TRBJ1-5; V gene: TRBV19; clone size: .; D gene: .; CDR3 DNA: TGTGCCAGTAGTATGCCAAGACAGTCTGGCAATCAGCCCCAGCATTTT; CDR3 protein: CASSMPRQSGNQPQHF
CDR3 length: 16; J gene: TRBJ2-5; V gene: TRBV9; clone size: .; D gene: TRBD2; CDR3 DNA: TGTGCCAGCAGCGTAGATGGCGGGGGGACCCAAGAGACCCAGTACTTC; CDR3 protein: CASSVDGGGTQETQYF
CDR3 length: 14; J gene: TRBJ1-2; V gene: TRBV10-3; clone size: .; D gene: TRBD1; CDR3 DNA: TGTGCCATCAGTGGGACAGGAGCTAACTATGGCTACACCTTC; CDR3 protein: CAISGTGANYGYTF
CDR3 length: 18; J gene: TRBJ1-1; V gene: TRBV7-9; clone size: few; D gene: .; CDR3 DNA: TGTGCCAGCAGCTACGCGGGGGGGGCGCAAAAACATAAGGGCGAAGCTTTCTTT; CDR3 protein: CASSYAGGAQKHKGEAFF
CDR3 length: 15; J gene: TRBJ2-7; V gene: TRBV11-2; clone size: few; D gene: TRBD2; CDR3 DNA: TGTGCCAGCAGCTTCACTAGCGGGGGGGCTTACGAGCAGTACTTC; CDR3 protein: CASSFTSGGAYEQYF
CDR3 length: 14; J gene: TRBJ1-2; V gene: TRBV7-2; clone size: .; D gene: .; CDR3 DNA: TGTGCCAGCACCCGAACAGGGTCTCTTTCTGGCTACACCTTC; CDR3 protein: CASTRTGSLSGYTF
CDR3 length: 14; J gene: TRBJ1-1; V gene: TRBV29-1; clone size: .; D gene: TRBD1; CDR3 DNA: TGCAGCGTTGTCCGGACAGGGGGTACCACTGAAGCTTTCTTT; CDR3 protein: CSVVRTGGTTEAFF
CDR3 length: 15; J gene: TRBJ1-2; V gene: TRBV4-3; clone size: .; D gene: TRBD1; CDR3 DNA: TGCGCCAGCAGCCAAATTCCGGGACAGAACTATGGCTACACCTTC; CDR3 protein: CASSQIPGQNYGYTF
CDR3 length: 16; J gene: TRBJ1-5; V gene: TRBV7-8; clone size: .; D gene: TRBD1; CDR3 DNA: TGTGCCAGCAGTTCAACTCCGGGACAGGGACCCCAGGCCCAGCATTTT; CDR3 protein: CASSSTPGQGPQAQHF
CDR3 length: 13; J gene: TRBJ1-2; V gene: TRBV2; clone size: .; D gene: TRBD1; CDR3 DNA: TGTGCCAGCCCCACGGGGGACAGCTATGGCTACACCTTC; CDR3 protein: CASPTGDSYGYTF
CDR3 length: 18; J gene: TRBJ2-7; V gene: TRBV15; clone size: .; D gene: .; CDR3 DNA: TGTGCCACCAGCAGACAGAGATTAGTGGGCCCCGGAGGTTACGAGCAGTACTTC; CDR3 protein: CATSRQRLVGPGGYEQYF
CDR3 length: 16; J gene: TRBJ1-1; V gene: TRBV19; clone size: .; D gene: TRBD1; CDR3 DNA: TGTGCCAGTAGTGAGACAGGGAGGAAGGGGAACACTGAAGCTTTCTTT; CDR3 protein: CASSETGRKGNTEAFF
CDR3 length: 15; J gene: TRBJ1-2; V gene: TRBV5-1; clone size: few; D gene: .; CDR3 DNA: TGCGCCAGCAGCTTGGAGGTTGACAGGCCTAGTGGCTACACCTTC; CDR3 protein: CASSLEVDRPSGYTF
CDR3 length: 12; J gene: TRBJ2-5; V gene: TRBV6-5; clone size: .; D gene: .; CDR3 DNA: TGTGCCAGCAGTACAGGGTTGGAGACCCAGTACTTC; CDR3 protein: CASSTGLETQYF
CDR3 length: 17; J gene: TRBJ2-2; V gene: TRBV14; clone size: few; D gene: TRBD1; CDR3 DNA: TGTGCCAGCAGCCTCCGGGACAGGGGGCTTCGCACCGGGGAGCTGTTTTTT; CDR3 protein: CASSLRDRGLRTGELFF
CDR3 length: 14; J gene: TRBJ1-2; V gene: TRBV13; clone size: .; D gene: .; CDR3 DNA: TGTGCCAGCAGCTTATTCAGAGGTTCAAATCGCTACACCTTC; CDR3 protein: CASSLFRGSNRYTF
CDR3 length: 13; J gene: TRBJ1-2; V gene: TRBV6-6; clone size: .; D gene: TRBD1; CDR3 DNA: TGTGCCAGCAGCCCGACAGGGGACTATGGCTACACCTTC; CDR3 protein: CASSPTGDYGYTF
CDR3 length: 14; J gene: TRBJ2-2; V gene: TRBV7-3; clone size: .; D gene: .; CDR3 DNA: TGTGCCAGCAGCTTGCGGGGAAGCACCGGGGAGCTGTTTTTT; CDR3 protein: CASSLRGSTGELFF
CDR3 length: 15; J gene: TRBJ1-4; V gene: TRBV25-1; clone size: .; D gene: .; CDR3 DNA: TGTGCCAGCGGCAGAACAGGGTTGGTAGGTGAAAAACTGTTTTTT; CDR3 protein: CASGRTGLVGEKLFF
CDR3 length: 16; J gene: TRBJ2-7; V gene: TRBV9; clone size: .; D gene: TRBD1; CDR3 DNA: TGTGCCAGCAGCGAATCCGGGACAGGGACATCCTACGGGCAGTACTTC; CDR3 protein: CASSESGTGTSYGQYF
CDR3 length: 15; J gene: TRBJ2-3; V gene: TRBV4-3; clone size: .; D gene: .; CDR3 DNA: TGCGCCAGCAGCCAAGTCCTAGAGGGTGGAGATACGCAGTATTTT; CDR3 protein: CASSQVLEGGDTQYF
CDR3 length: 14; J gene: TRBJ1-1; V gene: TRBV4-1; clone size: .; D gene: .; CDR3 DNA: TGCACCAGCAGCCAAGTCAGTTTGTACACTGAAGCTTTCTTT; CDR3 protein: CTSSQVSLYTEAFF
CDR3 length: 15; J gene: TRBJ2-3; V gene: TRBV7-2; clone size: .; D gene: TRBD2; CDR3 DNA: TGTGCCAGCAGCTTAGCGGGGCTAGCGGCAGATACGCAGTATTTT; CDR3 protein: CASSLAGLAADTQYF
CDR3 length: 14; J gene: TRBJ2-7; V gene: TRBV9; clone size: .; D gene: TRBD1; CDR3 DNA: TGTGCCAGCAGCCCACGGGACAGAGCCTACGAGCAGTACTTC; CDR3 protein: CASSPRDRAYEQYF
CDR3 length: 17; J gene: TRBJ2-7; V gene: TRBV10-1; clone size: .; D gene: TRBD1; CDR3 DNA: TGCGCCAGCAGTGAGGAAAGAGGGACAGGGACGACCTACGAGCAGTACTTC; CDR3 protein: CASSEERGTGTTYEQYF
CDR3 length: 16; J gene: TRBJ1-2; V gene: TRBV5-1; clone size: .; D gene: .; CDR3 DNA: TGCGCCAGCAGCTTCCTAGACGGAACGGTAGGCTATGGCTACACCTTC; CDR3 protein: CASSFLDGTVGYGYTF
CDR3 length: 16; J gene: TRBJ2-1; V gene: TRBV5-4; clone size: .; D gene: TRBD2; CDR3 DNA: TGTGCCAGCAGCCAAATAGCGGGGAAAACCTACAATGAGCAGTTCTTC; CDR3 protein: CASSQIAGKTYNEQFF
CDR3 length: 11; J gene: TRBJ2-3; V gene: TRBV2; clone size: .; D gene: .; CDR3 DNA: TGTGCCAGCAAGGTAACAGGCTCGCAGTATTTT; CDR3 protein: CASKVTGSQYF
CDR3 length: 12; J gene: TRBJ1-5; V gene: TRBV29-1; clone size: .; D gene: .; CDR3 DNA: TGCAGCGTTGGATCCAGGGATCAGCCCCAGCATTTT; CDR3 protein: CSVGSRDQPQHF
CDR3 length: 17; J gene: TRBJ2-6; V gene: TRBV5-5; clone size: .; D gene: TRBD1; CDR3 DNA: TGTGCCAGCACCATACTAACAGGGGCCTCTGGGGCCAACGTCCTGACTTTC; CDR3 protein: CASTILTGASGANVLTF